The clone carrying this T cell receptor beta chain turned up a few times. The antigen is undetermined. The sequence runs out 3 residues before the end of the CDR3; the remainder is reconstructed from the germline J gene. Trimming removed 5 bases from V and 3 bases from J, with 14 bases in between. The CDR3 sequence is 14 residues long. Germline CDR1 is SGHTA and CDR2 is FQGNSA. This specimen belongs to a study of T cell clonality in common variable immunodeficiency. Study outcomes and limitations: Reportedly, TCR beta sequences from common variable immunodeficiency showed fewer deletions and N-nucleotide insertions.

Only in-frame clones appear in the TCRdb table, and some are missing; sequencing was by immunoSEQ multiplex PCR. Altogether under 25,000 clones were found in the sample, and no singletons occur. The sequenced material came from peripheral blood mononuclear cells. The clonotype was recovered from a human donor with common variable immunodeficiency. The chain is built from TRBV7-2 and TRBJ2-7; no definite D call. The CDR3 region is CASSPLRANYEQYF. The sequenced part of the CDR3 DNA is TGTGCCAGCAGCCCCCTAAGGGCCAACTACGAG.